This T cell receptor beta chain was captured in a study of patients and donors after allogeneic stem cell transplantation. In TCRdb, the RT-PCR reads were re-called with MiXCR into one record per CDR3 protein. The top ten clones hold 6% of a sample with about a million distinct CDR3 sequences, around 17% of them seen once. This clonotype has just a few counts. The sample was blood, either unsorted or a sorted T cell fraction (not recorded which). This receptor was taken from a human donor who was either an allogeneic HSCT recipient or a stem cell or donor lymphocyte infusion donor (not recorded which). It is not recorded whose cells these are; they may come from a transplant donor.

The CDR3 DNA sequence: TGTGCCAGCAGCTTCGGGCAGGGGTCTAGCACAGATACGCAGTATTTT. Amino acid sequence: CASSFGQGSSTDTQYF. The chain recombines TRBV7-2 with TRBJ2-3; D may be TRBD1 (6 bases). The CDR3 sequence is 16 residues long. The germline CDR1 and CDR2 sequences are SGHTA and FQGNSA. Trimming removed 3 bases at V and 0 bases at J, with 13 bases between.